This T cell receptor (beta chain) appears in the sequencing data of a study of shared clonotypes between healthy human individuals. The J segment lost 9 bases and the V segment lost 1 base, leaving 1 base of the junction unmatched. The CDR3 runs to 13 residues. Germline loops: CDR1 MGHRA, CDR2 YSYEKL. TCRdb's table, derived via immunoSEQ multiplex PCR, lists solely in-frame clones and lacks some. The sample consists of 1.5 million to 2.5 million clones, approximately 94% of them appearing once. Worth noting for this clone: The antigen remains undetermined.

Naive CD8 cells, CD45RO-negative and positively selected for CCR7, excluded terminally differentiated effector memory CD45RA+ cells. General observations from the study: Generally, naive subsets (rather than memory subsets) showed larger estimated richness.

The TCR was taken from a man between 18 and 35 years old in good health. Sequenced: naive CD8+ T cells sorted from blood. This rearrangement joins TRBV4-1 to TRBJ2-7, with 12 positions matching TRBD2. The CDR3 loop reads CASSQASGRVQYF. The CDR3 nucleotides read TGCGCCAGCAGCCAAGCTAGCGGGAGGGTGCAGTACTTC.